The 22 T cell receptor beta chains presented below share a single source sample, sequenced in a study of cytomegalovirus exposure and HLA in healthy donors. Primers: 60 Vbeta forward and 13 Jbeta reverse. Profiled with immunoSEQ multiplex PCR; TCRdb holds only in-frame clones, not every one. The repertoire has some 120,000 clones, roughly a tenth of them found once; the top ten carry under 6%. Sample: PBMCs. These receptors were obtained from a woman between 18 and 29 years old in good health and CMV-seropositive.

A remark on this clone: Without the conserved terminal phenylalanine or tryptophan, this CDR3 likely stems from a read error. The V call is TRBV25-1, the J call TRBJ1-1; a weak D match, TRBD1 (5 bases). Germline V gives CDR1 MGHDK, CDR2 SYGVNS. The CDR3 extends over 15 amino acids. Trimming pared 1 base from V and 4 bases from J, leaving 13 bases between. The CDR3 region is CASSEWGGQGTEAFV. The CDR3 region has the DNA TGTGCCAGCAGTGAATGGGGGGGTCAGGGCACTGAAGCTTTCGTT.

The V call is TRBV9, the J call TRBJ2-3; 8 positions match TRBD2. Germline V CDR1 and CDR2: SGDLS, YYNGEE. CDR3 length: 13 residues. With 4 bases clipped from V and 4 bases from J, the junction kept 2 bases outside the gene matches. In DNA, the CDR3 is TGTGCCAGCAGCCGGGGGGGCGCAGATACGCAGTATTTT. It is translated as CASSRGGADTQYF.

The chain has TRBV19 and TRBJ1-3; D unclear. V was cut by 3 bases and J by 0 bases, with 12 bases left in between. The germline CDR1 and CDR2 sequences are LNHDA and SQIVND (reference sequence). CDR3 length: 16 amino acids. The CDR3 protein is CASSMFPRNSGNTIYF. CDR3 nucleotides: TGTGCCAGTAGTATGTTCCCGCGGAACTCTGGAAACACCATATATTTT.

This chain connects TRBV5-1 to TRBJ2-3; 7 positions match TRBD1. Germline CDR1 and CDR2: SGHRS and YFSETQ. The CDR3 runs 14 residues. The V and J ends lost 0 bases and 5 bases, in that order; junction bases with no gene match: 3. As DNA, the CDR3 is TGCGCCAGCAGCTTGGGAGACAGGGTAGATACGCAGTATTTT. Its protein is CASSLGDRVDTQYF.

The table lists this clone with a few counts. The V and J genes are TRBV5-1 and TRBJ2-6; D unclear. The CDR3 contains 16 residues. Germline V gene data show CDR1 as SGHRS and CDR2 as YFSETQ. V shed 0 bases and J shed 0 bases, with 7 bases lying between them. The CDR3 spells CASSLGRSSGANVLTF. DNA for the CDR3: TGCGCCAGCAGCTTGGGACGGAGCTCTGGGGCCAACGTCCTGACTTTC. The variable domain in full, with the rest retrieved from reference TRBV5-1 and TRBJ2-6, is KAGVTQTPRYLIKTRGQQVTLSCSPISGHRSVSWYQQTPGQGLQFLFEYFSETQRNKGNFPGRFSGRQFSNSRSEMNVSTLELGDSALYLCASSLGRSSGANVLTFGAGSRLTVL.

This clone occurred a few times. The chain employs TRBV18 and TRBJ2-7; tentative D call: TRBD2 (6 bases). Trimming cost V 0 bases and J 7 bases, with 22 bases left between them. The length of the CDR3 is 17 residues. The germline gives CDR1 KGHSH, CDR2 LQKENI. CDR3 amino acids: CASSPPSEGWVFREQYF. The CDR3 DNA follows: TGTGCCAGCTCACCACCCTCGGAGGGGTGGGTTTTCCGAGAGCAGTACTTC.

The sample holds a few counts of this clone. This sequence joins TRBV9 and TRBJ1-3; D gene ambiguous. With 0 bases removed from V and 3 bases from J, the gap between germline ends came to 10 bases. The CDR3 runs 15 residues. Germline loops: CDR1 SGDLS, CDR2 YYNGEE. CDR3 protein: CASSVDSGGGNTIYF. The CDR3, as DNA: TGTGCCAGCAGCGTAGATTCTGGAGGTGGAAACACCATATATTTT.

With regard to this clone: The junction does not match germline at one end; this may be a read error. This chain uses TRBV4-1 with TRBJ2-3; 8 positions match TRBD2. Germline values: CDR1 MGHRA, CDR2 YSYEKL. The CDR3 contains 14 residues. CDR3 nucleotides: TGCGCCAGCAGACTACTAGCGGATGGGGATAAGCAGTATTTT. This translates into CASRLLADGDKQYF.

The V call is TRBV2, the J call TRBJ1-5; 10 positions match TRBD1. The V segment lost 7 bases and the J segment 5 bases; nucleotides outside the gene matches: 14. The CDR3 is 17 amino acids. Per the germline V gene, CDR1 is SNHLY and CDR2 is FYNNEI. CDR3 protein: CASTLRGGQGSDQPQHF. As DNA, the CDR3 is TGTGCCAGCACCCTGAGAGGGGGACAGGGGTCGGATCAGCCCCAGCATTTT.

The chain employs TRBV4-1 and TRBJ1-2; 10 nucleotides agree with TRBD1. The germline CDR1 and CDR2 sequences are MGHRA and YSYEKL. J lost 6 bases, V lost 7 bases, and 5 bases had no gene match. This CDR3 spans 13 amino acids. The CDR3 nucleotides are TGCGCCAGCACCGGGGGACAGGGGAATGGCTACACCTTC. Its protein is CASTGGQGNGYTF.

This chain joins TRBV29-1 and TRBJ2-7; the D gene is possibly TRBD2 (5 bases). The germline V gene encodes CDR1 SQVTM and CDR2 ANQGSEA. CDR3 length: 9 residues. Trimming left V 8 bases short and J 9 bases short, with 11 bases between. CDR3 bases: TGCAGCCATCGGGGTCCGCAGTACTTC. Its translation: CSHRGPQYF.

CDR3 nucleotides: TGCGCCAGCAGTGAGTCGTTTAGCGGGAGGGCCCGGGAAGATACGCAGTATTTT. The encoded protein is CASSESFSGRAREDTQYF. The J gene is TRBJ2-3, the V gene TRBV10-2; 11 bases are shared with TRBD2. After removal of 0 bases from V and 5 bases from J, the junction contained 10 bases not matched to a gene. Germline lookup yields CDR1 WSHSY and CDR2 SAAADI. This CDR3 is 18 amino acids long.

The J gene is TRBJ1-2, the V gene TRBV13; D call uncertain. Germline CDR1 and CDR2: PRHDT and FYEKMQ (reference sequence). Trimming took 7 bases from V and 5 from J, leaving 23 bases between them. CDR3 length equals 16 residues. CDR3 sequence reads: CASTRGGQPAGYGYTF. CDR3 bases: TGTGCCAGCACCAGAGGAGGGCAACCGGCGGGTTATGGCTACACCTTC.

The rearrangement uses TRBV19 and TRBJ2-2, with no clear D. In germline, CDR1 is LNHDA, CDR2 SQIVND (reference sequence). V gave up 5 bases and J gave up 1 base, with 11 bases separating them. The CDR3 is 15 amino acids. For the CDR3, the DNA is TGTGCCAGTAGTTACGGTTCAGGGAACACCGGGGAGCTGTTTTTT. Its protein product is CASSYGSGNTGELFF.

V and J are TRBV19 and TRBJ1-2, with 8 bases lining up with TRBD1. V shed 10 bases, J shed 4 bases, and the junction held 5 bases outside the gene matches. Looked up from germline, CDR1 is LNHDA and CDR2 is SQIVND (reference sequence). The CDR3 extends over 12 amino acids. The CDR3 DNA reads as TGTGCCATCGACAGGGGAACCTATGGCTACACCTTC. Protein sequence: CAIDRGTYGYTF.

This chain's CDR3 is CASGALINTEAFF. CDR3 DNA: TGTGCCAGCGGGGCCCTTATTAACACTGAAGCTTTCTTT. The V and J genes are TRBV6-1 and TRBJ1-1, with a possible D match to TRBD1 (5 bases). CDR1 and CDR2 (germline): MNHNS, SASEGT. The CDR3 consists of 13 residues. V dropped 8 bases and J dropped 2 bases, with 12 bases sitting between them.

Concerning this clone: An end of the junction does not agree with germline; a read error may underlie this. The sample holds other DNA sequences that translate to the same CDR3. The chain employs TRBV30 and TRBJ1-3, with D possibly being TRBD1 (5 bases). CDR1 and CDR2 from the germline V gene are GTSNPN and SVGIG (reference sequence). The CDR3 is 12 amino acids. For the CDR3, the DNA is TGTGCCTGGCTAGACCAGGGAAATACCATATATTTT. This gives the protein CAWLDQGNTIYF.

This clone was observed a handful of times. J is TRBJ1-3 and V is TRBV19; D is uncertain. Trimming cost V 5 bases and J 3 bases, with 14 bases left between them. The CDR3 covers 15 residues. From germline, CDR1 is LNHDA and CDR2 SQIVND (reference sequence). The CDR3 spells CASSLPTGSGNTIYF. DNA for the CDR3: TGTGCCAGTAGTTTACCTACGGGTAGTGGAAACACCATATATTTT.

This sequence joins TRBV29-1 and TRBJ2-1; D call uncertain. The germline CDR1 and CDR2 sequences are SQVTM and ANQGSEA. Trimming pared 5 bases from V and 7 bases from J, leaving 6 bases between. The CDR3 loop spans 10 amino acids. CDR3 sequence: CSVQNNEQFF. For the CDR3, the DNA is TGCAGCGTTCAAAATAATGAGCAGTTCTTC.

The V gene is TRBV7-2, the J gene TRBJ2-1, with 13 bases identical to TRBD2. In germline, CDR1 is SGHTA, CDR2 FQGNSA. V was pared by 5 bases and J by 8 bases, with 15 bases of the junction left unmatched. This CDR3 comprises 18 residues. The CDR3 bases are TGTGCCAGCAGCCAGCAGAGACTAGCGGGAGGAGGAGGGCATGAGCAGTTCTTC. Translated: CASSQQRLAGGGGHEQFF.

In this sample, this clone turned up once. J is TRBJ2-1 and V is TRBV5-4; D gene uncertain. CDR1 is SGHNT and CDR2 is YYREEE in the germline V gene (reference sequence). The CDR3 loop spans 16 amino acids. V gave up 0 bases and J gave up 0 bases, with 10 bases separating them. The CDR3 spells CASSLDIASSYNEQFF. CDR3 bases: TGTGCCAGCAGCTTGGATATAGCCAGCTCCTACAATGAGCAGTTCTTC.

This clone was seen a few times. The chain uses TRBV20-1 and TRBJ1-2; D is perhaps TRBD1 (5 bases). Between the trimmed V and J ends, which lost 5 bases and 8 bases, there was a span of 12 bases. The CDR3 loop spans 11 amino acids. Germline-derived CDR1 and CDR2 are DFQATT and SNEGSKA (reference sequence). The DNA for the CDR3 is TGCAGTGCTCCGGACAACGGAGGCTACACCTTC. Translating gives CSAPDNGGYTF.